This T cell receptor beta chain was sequenced in a study of blood T cells in healthy people across ages. A second about 6 to 12 cycle PCR used barcoded and J-beta primers. TCRdb analysed the 5' RACE reads with MiXCR anew, one entry per CDR3 protein. The sample records 630,000 or so distinct CDR3 sequences, roughly 30% being singletons. The CDR3 spans 17 residues. The germline CDR1 and CDR2 sequences are DFQATT and SNEGSKA (reference sequence). V gave up 5 bases and J gave up 3 bases; unmatched junction bases: 12. This clonotype was seen a handful of times. The chain carries TRBV20-1 and TRBJ1-5, with 11 positions matching TRBD1. The sample taken for sequencing was blood. This clonotype was obtained from a woman of 80 years or more in good health. As DNA, the CDR3 is TGCAGTGCTTATGGACAGGGGGCCGGGATTCCCAATCAGCCCCAGCATTTT. It specifies CSAYGQGAGIPNQPQHF.